The 18 T cell receptor beta chains below come from one sample, sequenced in a study of identical twins. TCRdb re-analysed the 5' RACE reads in MiXCR, keeping a single row per CDR3 protein. This table has over 500,000 distinct CDR3 sequences, around 20% appearing once. This sample was also put to use in a study of T cells expressing NK-cell markers.

Sequencing used CD4+ T cells sorted from blood. These receptor sequences come from a woman aged 18 to 35 in good health.

This clonotype was recorded a few times. V gene TRBV6-2 or TRBV6-3 combines with J gene TRBJ2-3; unclear D gene. The CDR3 has 11 residues. Looked up from germline, CDR1 is MNHEY and CDR2 is SVGEGT. Trimming removed 6 bases from V and 7 bases from J, with 8 bases in between. The CDR3 DNA reads TGTGCCAGCAGACGCGAAAATACGCAGTATTTT. Its translation is CASRRENTQYF.

A note on this clonotype: A junction end diverges from the germline sequence, so it may reflect a read error. Written as DNA, the CDR3 is TGCGCCAACAGCTTGGCCGTCTACACAGATACGCAGTATTTT. The encoded protein is CANSLAVYTDTQYF. The rearrangement links TRBV5-1 to TRBJ2-3; D call uncertain. Germline CDR1 SGHRS, CDR2 YFSETQ. There are 14 residues in the CDR3.

This rearrangement joins TRBV20-1 to TRBJ1-2; D not resolved. This CDR3 is 14 amino acids long. Germline CDR1 is DFQATT and CDR2 is SNEGSKA (reference sequence). The V end was cut by 1 base, the J end by 4 bases, with 13 bases between. The CDR3 nucleotides are TGCAGTGCTAGAGGCCTCGGGATTTCCTATGGCTACACCTTC. Protein: CSARGLGISYGYTF.

CDR3 nucleotide sequence: TGCAGTGCTAGTAGACAGACTAGCGGGGGACGCGAGCAGTTCTTC. Translation: CSASRQTSGGREQFF. The rearrangement links TRBV20-1 to TRBJ2-1, with 12 bases matching TRBD2. The CDR3 length is 15 residues. Germline V gene data show CDR1 as DFQATT and CDR2 as SNEGSKA (reference sequence). With V trimmed by 3 bases and J by 10 bases, 10 bases remained unmatched.

V usage is TRBV10-3 and J usage is TRBJ2-6; D remains ambiguous. The ends were cut back, 4 bases at V and 0 bases at J, with 7 bases in the middle. CDR3 size: 15 residues. CDR1 is ENHRY, CDR2 SYGVKD, per germline. CDR3 amino acids: CAISVGFSGANVLTF. The CDR3, as DNA: TGTGCCATCAGTGTGGGGTTCTCTGGGGCCAACGTCCTGACTTTC.

This clonotype was seen a few times. V and J are TRBV5-1 and TRBJ2-2; D might be TRBD2 (5 bases). V was cut by 6 bases and J by 0 bases, with 12 bases left in between. The CDR3 runs 15 residues. Germline assignment: CDR1 SGHRS and CDR2 YFSETQ. In DNA form, the CDR3 reads TGCGCCAGCACTTCACTAGAGGCGAACACCGGGGAGCTGTTTTTT. Its protein product is CASTSLEANTGELFF.

The rearrangement joins TRBV29-1 to TRBJ1-2; 7 positions match TRBD1. Germline loops: CDR1 SQVTM, CDR2 ANQGSEA. The CDR3 length is 13 residues. V lost 3 bases, J lost 5 bases, and 6 bases stayed unmatched. In nucleotides, the CDR3 is TGCAGCGTTGATTCCGGGACAGATTATGGCTACACCTTC. It codes for CSVDSGTDYGYTF.

This clonotype was observed a handful of times. This chain links TRBV15 with TRBJ1-2; no firm D call. The germline V gene has CDR1 LNHNV and CDR2 YYDKDF (reference sequence). The CDR3 extends over 13 amino acids. V shed 5 bases and J shed 8 bases, with 15 bases lying between them. Written as DNA, the CDR3 is TGTGCCACCAGCGCCCTGGACCGGGAGGGCTACACCTTC. It translates to CATSALDREGYTF.

In this sample, this clonotype turned up many times. The J gene is TRBJ2-2, the V gene TRBV6-1; 8 bases match TRBD1. The germline gives CDR1 MNHNS, CDR2 SASEGT. J gave up 2 bases and V 10 bases, and 9 bases lay outside the gene matches. CDR3 length: 15 residues. Here the CDR3 DNA reads TGTGCCAACTCCAGGGGGCAGGGAAACACCGGGGAGCTGTTTTTT. It is translated as CANSRGQGNTGELFF.

The chain recombines TRBV27 with TRBJ1-6, with unresolved D. CDR3 length: 15 residues. Looked up from germline, CDR1 is MNHEY and CDR2 is SMNVEV (reference sequence). Deletions cut 7 bases from V and 7 bases from J, with 17 bases between. The CDR3 protein is CASTQGLGGNSPLHF. The CDR3 DNA is TGTGCCAGCACCCAAGGATTAGGTGGGAATTCACCCCTCCACTTT.

This clonotype was seen repeatedly, ten times or more. The chain couples TRBV20-1 to TRBJ2-1; D gene uncertain. Trimming removed 0 bases from V and 12 bases from J, with 12 bases in between. Germline V gene lookup returns CDR1 DFQATT and CDR2 SNEGSKA (reference sequence). This CDR3 spans 12 amino acids. Here the CDR3 DNA reads TGCAGTGCTAGAGATCAGTGGGTCGTGCAGTTCTTC. Protein sequence: CSARDQWVVQFF.

In its sample, this clonotype was seen a few times. The V and J genes are TRBV4-3 and TRBJ2-1, with 8 bases lining up with TRBD2. From germline, CDR1 is LGHNA and CDR2 YSLEER. The CDR3 sequence is 15 residues long. The trim removed 4 bases at V and 9 bases at J, leaving 11 bases unmatched. CDR3 DNA: TGCGCCAGCAGCCCGCGTCCCGGGACTAGGGCTGAGCAGTTCTTC. This sequence encodes CASSPRPGTRAEQFF.

In its sample, this clonotype was seen a few times. The rearrangement joins TRBV6-1 to TRBJ2-5; no reliable D call. CDR3 length: 13 amino acids. Germline CDR1 and CDR2: MNHNS and SASEGT. The V end was cut by 5 bases, the J end by 4 bases, with 11 bases between. CDR3 protein: CASSIGRRETQYF. CDR3 nucleotides: TGTGCCAGCAGTATCGGACGGCGAGAGACCCAGTACTTC.

The chain joins TRBV7-2 to TRBJ2-1; possibly TRBD1 for D (6 bases). Looked up from germline, CDR1 is SGHTA and CDR2 is FQGNSA. The V end lost 1 base, the J end lost 0 bases, and 13 bases lay between the germline ends. The CDR3 covers 17 residues. The CDR3 sequence is CASSLVGGASSYNEQFF. The CDR3 DNA is TGTGCCAGCAGCTTAGTTGGGGGCGCGAGCTCCTACAATGAGCAGTTCTTC. Complete variable domain (other parts from reference TRBV7-2 and TRBJ2-1): GAGVSQSPSNKVTEKGKDVELRCDPISGHTALYWYRQSLGQGLEFLIYFQGNSAPDKSGLPSDRFSAERTGGSVSTLTIQRTQQEDSAVYLCASSLVGGASSYNEQFFGPGTRLTVL.

The J gene is TRBJ2-7, the V gene TRBV20-1, with 9 bases matching TRBD2. Looked up from germline, CDR1 is DFQATT and CDR2 is SNEGSKA (reference sequence). CDR3 length: 15 residues. J was trimmed by 2 bases and V by 3 bases; bases with no gene match: 8. The CDR3 here is CSASQASGAPYEQYF. In DNA form, the CDR3 reads TGCAGTGCTAGTCAGGCTAGCGGGGCCCCCTACGAGCAGTACTTC.

This clonotype was counted ten times or more. The CDR3 DNA sequence: TGTGCCATCGGTCGTGATGAGGAGACCCAGTACTTC. The encoded protein is CAIGRDEETQYF. The rearrangement uses TRBV10-3 and TRBJ2-5; D uncertain. Germline V gene sequence: CDR1 ENHRY, CDR2 SYGVKD. This CDR3 is 12 amino acids long. V was trimmed by 8 bases and J by 5 bases, leaving 12 bases between them.

Ten or more counts support this clonotype. The rearrangement links TRBV12-3 or TRBV12-4 to TRBJ2-1; a weak D match, TRBD2 (6 bases). V was trimmed by 2 bases and J by 12 bases, leaving 14 bases between them. This CDR3 has 13 amino acids. The CDR3 region is CASSLSVDYRQFF. DNA for the CDR3: TGTGCCAGCAGTTTATCTGTGGACTACCGGCAGTTCTTC.

The chain recombines TRBV5-1 with TRBJ2-7; 7 bases map to TRBD1. The V segment lost 2 bases and the J segment 5 bases; nucleotides outside the gene matches: 4. This CDR3 comprises 13 residues. From germline, CDR1 is SGHRS and CDR2 YFSETQ. The CDR3 DNA reads as TGCGCCAGCAGCTTTAACAGGGGTCACGAGCAGTACTTC. This gives the protein CASSFNRGHEQYF.